One sample yielded the 30 T cell receptor beta chains listed below, sequenced in a study of cytomegalovirus exposure and HLA in healthy donors. TCRdb keeps only in-frame clones here, not all; method: immunoSEQ multiplex PCR. In the table there are around 52,000 clones, more than 80% of which are singletons. The sequenced material came from PBMCs. These TCRs come from a woman aged 18-35 years in good health and CMV-seronegative.

The CDR3 is CASSKRLSWGYEQYV. CDR3 DNA sequence: TGTGCCAGCAGCAAACGGTTGTCATGGGGCTACGAGCAGTACGTC. The chain has TRBV6-5 and TRBJ2-7; D is ambiguous. Germline V lookup: CDR1 MNHEY, CDR2 SVGAGI. Deletions cut 6 bases from V and 3 bases from J, with 18 bases between. This CDR3 is 15 amino acids long.

The CDR3 reads CASSLMGRRGLAEQFF. The CDR3 region has the DNA TGTGCCAGCAGCCTGATGGGCCGGAGAGGGCTCGCGGAGCAGTTCTTC. The chain employs TRBV2 and TRBJ2-1, with a weak D call TRBD2 (5 bases). Germline V CDR1 and CDR2: SNHLY, FYNNEI. V was clipped by 6 bases and J by 10 bases, with 25 bases between them. The CDR3 sequence is 16 residues long.

The CDR3, as DNA: TGTGCCAGCAGCTTGTTACAGGGGGCGGTGGGTCAGCCCCAGCATTTT. Its translation is CASSLLQGAVGQPQHF. The V and J genes are TRBV5-6 and TRBJ1-5, with 9 bases fitting TRBD1. The ends lost 1 base at V and 6 bases at J; junction bases unmatched: 8. This CDR3 has 16 residues. CDR1 and CDR2 from the germline V gene are SGHDT and YYEEEE.

The gene calls are TRBV11-1 and TRBJ2-5; D perhaps matches TRBD2 (6 bases). Germline V CDR1 and CDR2: SGHAT, FQDESV (reference sequence). Trimming stripped 1 base from V and 4 bases from J, with 10 bases between. This CDR3 region has 14 residues. CDR3 sequence (DNA): TGTGCCAGCAGCTTAGGGTGGGGAGGAGAGACCCAGTACTTC. Translation gives CASSLGWGGETQYF. Full variable domain (remainder filled in from reference TRBV11-1 and TRBJ2-5): EAEVAQSPRYKITEKSQAVAFWCDPISGHATLYWYRQILGQGPELLVQFQDESVVDDSQLPKDRFSAERLKGVDSTLKIQPAELGDSAMYLCASSLGWGGETQYFGPGTRLLVL.

The J gene is TRBJ2-2, the V gene TRBV5-4; perhaps TRBD2 as D (6 bases). Trimming pared 0 bases from V and 2 bases from J, leaving 11 bases between. The CDR3 extends over 16 amino acids. Per the germline V gene, CDR1 is SGHNT and CDR2 is YYREEE (reference sequence). The CDR3 DNA follows: TGTGCCAGCAGCTTGGAATCGGGGGTCAACACCGGGGAGCTGTTTTTT. Its translation: CASSLESGVNTGELFF.

The J gene is TRBJ1-1, the V gene TRBV5-6; the D gene is possibly TRBD1 (5 bases). V dropped 3 bases and J dropped 6 bases, with 12 bases sitting between them. The germline V gene encodes CDR1 SGHDT and CDR2 YYEEEE. The CDR3 length is 13 residues. CDR3 bases: TGTGCCAGCAGCTGGAGGGGTGGACCTGAAGCTTTCTTT. Its protein is CASSWRGGPEAFF.

The rearrangement uses TRBV19 and TRBJ1-1; the D gene is possibly TRBD1 (6 bases). Germline CDR1 LNHDA, CDR2 SQIVND (reference sequence). CDR3 length: 15 amino acids. Trimming took off 5 bases at V and 0 bases at J, with 13 bases between the two ends. The CDR3 loop reads CASSGGRLMNTEAFF. The CDR3 DNA reads TGTGCCAGTAGTGGGGGCCGCCTCATGAACACTGAAGCTTTCTTT.

The DNA of the CDR3 is TGTGCCAGCAGCAACAGGCCCTCGAGCTCCTACAATGAGCAGTTCTTC. Amino acid sequence: CASSNRPSSSYNEQFF. V usage is TRBV7-8 and J usage is TRBJ2-1; the D gene is possibly TRBD1 (5 bases). The CDR3 runs 16 residues. Germline CDR1 is SGHVS and CDR2 is FQNEAQ. The germline V and J ends were trimmed by 5 bases and 0 bases, with 14 bases remaining between them.

This sequence joins TRBV4-1 and TRBJ1-2; 8 bases agree with TRBD1. The germline CDR1 and CDR2 sequences are MGHRA and YSYEKL. After removal of 2 bases from V and 4 bases from J, the junction contained 3 bases not matched to a gene. The CDR3 extends over 14 amino acids. Here the CDR3 DNA reads TGCGCCAGCAGCCAAATTCAGGGGGCCTATGGCTACACCTTC. This encodes CASSQIQGAYGYTF.

A note on this clone: The sample carries other DNA sequences with the same CDR3. The V call is TRBV5-1, the J call TRBJ2-1; TRBD1 might be the D (6 bases). Between the trimmed V and J ends, which lost 0 bases and 0 bases, there was a span of 10 bases. Looked up from germline, CDR1 is SGHRS and CDR2 is YFSETQ. CDR3 length: 16 amino acids. The CDR3 loop reads CASSLVGQSSYNEQFF. In DNA form, the CDR3 reads TGCGCCAGCAGCTTGGTAGGACAGAGCTCCTACAATGAGCAGTTCTTC.

The chain is built from TRBV5-1 and TRBJ1-6; possible D gene TRBD1, 5 bases. In germline, CDR1 is SGHRS, CDR2 YFSETQ. V was trimmed by 3 bases and J by 0 bases, leaving 16 bases between them. The CDR3 runs to 18 residues. The CDR3 is CASSSGLGPSSYNSPLHF. The CDR3 DNA sequence: TGCGCCAGCAGCTCGGGACTTGGGCCGAGCTCCTATAATTCACCCCTCCACTTT.

This chain uses TRBV6-1 with TRBJ2-7, with 7 bases matching TRBD1. CDR1 MNHNS and CDR2 SASEGT come from the germline V gene. The CDR3 loop spans 17 amino acids. With 2 bases clipped from V and 0 bases from J, the junction kept 10 bases outside the gene matches. CDR3 bases: TGTGCCAGCAGTGAATTATCTCTCGGGACAGTCTCCTACGAGCAGTACTTC. Translation gives CASSELSLGTVSYEQYF.

The count of this clone is one. The chain combines TRBV9 with TRBJ2-2; 7 bases line up with TRBD2. Losses at the gene ends were 0 bases for V and 2 bases for J; bases not matched to a gene: 7. The germline V gene encodes CDR1 SGDLS and CDR2 YYNGEE. CDR3 length: 17 amino acids. The CDR3 coding sequence is TGTGCCAGCAGCGTAGCGGCCAGCGGGGTTAACACCGGGGAGCTGTTTTTT. It yields the protein CASSVAASGVNTGELFF.

The V call is TRBV27, the J call TRBJ2-1; D possibly corresponds to TRBD2 (5 bases). Germline lookup yields CDR1 MNHEY and CDR2 SMNVEV (reference sequence). Trimming removed 1 base from V and 2 bases from J, with 12 bases in between. CDR3 size: 16 residues. The CDR3 DNA is TGTGCCAGCAGTTTATATGGGAGTGGGACCTACAATGAGCAGTTCTTC. This gives the protein CASSLYGSGTYNEQFF.

The V gene is TRBV4-1, the J gene TRBJ1-2; 7 bases agree with TRBD1. After removal of 0 bases from V and 4 bases from J, the junction contained 5 bases not matched to a gene. Germline V gene data show CDR1 as MGHRA and CDR2 as YSYEKL. This CDR3 is built from 15 residues. The CDR3 protein is CASSQDPDRAYGYTF. As DNA, the CDR3 is TGCGCCAGCAGCCAAGATCCCGACAGGGCCTATGGCTACACCTTC.

The chain joins TRBV15 to TRBJ2-1, with TRBD2 matching 8 bases. With 5 bases clipped from V and 2 bases from J, the junction kept 5 bases outside the gene matches. CDR1 LNHNV and CDR2 YYDKDF come from the germline V gene (reference sequence). The CDR3 is made up of 15 amino acids. CDR3 bases: TGTGCCACCAGCGGTCCGGGACTAGCCTACAATGAGCAGTTCTTC. Protein product: CATSGPGLAYNEQFF.

V usage is TRBV7-9 and J usage is TRBJ1-1; D is undetermined. The length of the CDR3 is 12 residues. The germline V gene has CDR1 SEHNR and CDR2 FQNEAQ (reference sequence). V shed 5 bases and J shed 10 bases, with 14 bases lying between them. The chain's CDR3 is CASSTPGGVAFF. CDR3 in DNA: TGTGCCAGCAGCACTCCTGGCGGGGTAGCTTTCTTT.

The chain links TRBV6-1 to TRBJ2-7; tentative D call: TRBD2 (6 bases). The CDR3 loop spans 16 amino acids. V shed 2 bases and J shed 2 bases, with 16 bases lying between them. Per the germline V gene, CDR1 is MNHNS and CDR2 is SASEGT. The DNA for the CDR3 is TGTGCCAGCAGTGAAAGTACCCGAGCGGGCACCTACGAGCAGTACTTC. This gives the protein CASSESTRAGTYEQYF.

This chain uses TRBV19 with TRBJ2-1, with 9 bases identical to TRBD2. The germline V gene has CDR1 LNHDA and CDR2 SQIVND (reference sequence). CDR3 length: 15 residues. Trimming at V came to 3 bases and at J to 8 bases, leaving 8 bases not matched to a gene. The CDR3 nucleotides are TGTGCCAGTAGTATCGTTAGCGGGAGCATCTATGAGCAGTTCTTC. Translated: CASSIVSGSIYEQFF.

This clone has a handful of counts. The chain couples TRBV5-1 to TRBJ2-5, with TRBD2 identical over 8 bases. The V gene's germline CDR1 is SGHRS and CDR2 YFSETQ. Unmatched junction bases numbered 4, after V lost 4 bases and J lost 2 bases. There are 14 residues in the CDR3. CDR3 loop: CASSPGGTQETQYF. Written as DNA, the CDR3 is TGCGCCAGCAGCCCGGGGGGGACACAAGAGACCCAGTACTTC.

The V call is TRBV29-1, the J call TRBJ2-7, with D hard to call. Germline values: CDR1 SQVTM, CDR2 ANQGSEA. Trimming stripped 3 bases from V and 0 bases from J, with 9 bases between. This CDR3 contains 13 residues. The CDR3 DNA sequence: TGCAGCGTTGAGGCCTCATACTCCTACGAGCAGTACTTC. It yields the protein CSVEASYSYEQYF.

The CDR3 nucleotides are TGTGCCACCAGCAGTGGGCTGGAGGGCCCCTACGAGCAGTACGTC. This sequence encodes CATSSGLEGPYEQYV. This rearrangement joins TRBV15 to TRBJ2-7; tentative D call: TRBD2 (6 bases). V was pared by 3 bases and J by 2 bases, with 14 bases between. This CDR3 comprises 15 residues. Per germline, CDR1 LNHNV and CDR2 YYDKDF (reference sequence).

This clone appeared once. The chain employs TRBV19 and TRBJ1-2; D unclear. This CDR3 is built from 13 residues. From germline, CDR1 is LNHDA and CDR2 SQIVND (reference sequence). Trimming removed 3 bases from V and 7 bases from J, with 12 bases in between. The chain's CDR3 is CASSILTGSGYTF. CDR3 DNA sequence: TGTGCCAGTAGTATTCTTACGGGGTCTGGCTACACCTTC.

The chain has TRBV10-2 and TRBJ1-1, with TRBD1 as a possible D gene (5 bases). This CDR3 spans 14 amino acids. V was pared by 5 bases and J by 5 bases, with 15 bases between. Germline lookup yields CDR1 WSHSY and CDR2 SAAADI. The CDR3 sequence: CASSTPGGMTEAFF. The DNA of the CDR3 is TGCGCCAGCAGTACCCCCGGGGGTATGACTGAAGCTTTCTTT.

This clone was counted only a few times. This chain connects TRBV29-1 to TRBJ2-3, with 11 bases fitting TRBD2. CDR1 is SQVTM and CDR2 is ANQGSEA in the germline V gene. J lost 3 bases, V lost 4 bases, and 12 bases had no gene match. The CDR3 is made up of 17 amino acids. The CDR3 sequence is CSVVKSLGTSGTDTQYF. CDR3 nucleotides: TGCAGCGTTGTGAAAAGCCTCGGGACTAGCGGAACAGATACGCAGTATTTT.

J is TRBJ1-1 and V is TRBV2; 7 bases line up with TRBD1. V lost 11 bases to trimming and J lost 5 bases; unmatched junction nucleotides: 11. Germline V gene sequence: CDR1 SNHLY, CDR2 FYNNEI. The CDR3 consists of 13 residues. The CDR3 region has the DNA TGTGCCGAGGTTCTTGAGGGGGCAACTGAAGCTTTCTTT. It yields the protein CAEVLEGATEAFF.

This rearrangement joins TRBV7-2 to TRBJ1-1; D is uncertain. V shed 0 bases and J shed 6 bases, with 14 bases lying between them. Germline V gene lookup returns CDR1 SGHTA and CDR2 FQGNSA. The CDR3 totals 15 residues. In DNA form, the CDR3 reads TGTGCCAGCAGCTTAGCTGGCGTCAGCGTTTCTGAAGCTTTCTTT. It yields the protein CASSLAGVSVSEAFF.

The genes are TRBV7-2 and TRBJ2-2, with 8 bases fitting TRBD2. The CDR3 contains 18 residues. CDR1 is SGHTA and CDR2 is FQGNSA in the germline V gene. With 2 bases clipped from V and 1 base from J, the junction kept 9 bases outside the gene matches. The CDR3 sequence: CASSLMSGRPGNTGELFF. In DNA, the CDR3 is TGTGCCAGCAGCTTAATGAGCGGGAGACCGGGGAACACCGGGGAGCTGTTTTTT. Looking up the rest from reference TRBV7-2 and TRBJ2-2 gives the full variable domain: GAGVSQSPSNKVTEKGKDVELRCDPISGHTALYWYRQSLGQGLEFLIYFQGNSAPDKSGLPSDRFSAERTGGSVSTLTIQRTQQEDSAVYLCASSLMSGRPGNTGELFFGEGSRLTVL.

The chain joins TRBV5-4 to TRBJ2-7; 11 nucleotides line up with TRBD2. Unmatched junction bases numbered 4, after V lost 1 base and J lost 4 bases. The CDR3 contains 15 residues. The germline V gene has CDR1 SGHNT and CDR2 YYREEE (reference sequence). The CDR3 sequence is CASSLMGLAVYEQYV. The CDR3 nucleotides are TGTGCCAGCAGCTTGATGGGACTAGCGGTTTACGAGCAGTACGTC.

The gene calls are TRBV13 and TRBJ1-2, with 7 bases lining up with TRBD1. This CDR3 contains 16 residues. Losses at the gene ends were 0 bases for V and 6 bases for J; bases not matched to a gene: 10. From germline, CDR1 is PRHDT and CDR2 FYEKMQ (reference sequence). The CDR3 is CASSLGSRQGNHGYTF. The DNA for the CDR3 is TGTGCCAGCAGCTTAGGTAGTAGACAGGGAAATCATGGCTACACCTTC.